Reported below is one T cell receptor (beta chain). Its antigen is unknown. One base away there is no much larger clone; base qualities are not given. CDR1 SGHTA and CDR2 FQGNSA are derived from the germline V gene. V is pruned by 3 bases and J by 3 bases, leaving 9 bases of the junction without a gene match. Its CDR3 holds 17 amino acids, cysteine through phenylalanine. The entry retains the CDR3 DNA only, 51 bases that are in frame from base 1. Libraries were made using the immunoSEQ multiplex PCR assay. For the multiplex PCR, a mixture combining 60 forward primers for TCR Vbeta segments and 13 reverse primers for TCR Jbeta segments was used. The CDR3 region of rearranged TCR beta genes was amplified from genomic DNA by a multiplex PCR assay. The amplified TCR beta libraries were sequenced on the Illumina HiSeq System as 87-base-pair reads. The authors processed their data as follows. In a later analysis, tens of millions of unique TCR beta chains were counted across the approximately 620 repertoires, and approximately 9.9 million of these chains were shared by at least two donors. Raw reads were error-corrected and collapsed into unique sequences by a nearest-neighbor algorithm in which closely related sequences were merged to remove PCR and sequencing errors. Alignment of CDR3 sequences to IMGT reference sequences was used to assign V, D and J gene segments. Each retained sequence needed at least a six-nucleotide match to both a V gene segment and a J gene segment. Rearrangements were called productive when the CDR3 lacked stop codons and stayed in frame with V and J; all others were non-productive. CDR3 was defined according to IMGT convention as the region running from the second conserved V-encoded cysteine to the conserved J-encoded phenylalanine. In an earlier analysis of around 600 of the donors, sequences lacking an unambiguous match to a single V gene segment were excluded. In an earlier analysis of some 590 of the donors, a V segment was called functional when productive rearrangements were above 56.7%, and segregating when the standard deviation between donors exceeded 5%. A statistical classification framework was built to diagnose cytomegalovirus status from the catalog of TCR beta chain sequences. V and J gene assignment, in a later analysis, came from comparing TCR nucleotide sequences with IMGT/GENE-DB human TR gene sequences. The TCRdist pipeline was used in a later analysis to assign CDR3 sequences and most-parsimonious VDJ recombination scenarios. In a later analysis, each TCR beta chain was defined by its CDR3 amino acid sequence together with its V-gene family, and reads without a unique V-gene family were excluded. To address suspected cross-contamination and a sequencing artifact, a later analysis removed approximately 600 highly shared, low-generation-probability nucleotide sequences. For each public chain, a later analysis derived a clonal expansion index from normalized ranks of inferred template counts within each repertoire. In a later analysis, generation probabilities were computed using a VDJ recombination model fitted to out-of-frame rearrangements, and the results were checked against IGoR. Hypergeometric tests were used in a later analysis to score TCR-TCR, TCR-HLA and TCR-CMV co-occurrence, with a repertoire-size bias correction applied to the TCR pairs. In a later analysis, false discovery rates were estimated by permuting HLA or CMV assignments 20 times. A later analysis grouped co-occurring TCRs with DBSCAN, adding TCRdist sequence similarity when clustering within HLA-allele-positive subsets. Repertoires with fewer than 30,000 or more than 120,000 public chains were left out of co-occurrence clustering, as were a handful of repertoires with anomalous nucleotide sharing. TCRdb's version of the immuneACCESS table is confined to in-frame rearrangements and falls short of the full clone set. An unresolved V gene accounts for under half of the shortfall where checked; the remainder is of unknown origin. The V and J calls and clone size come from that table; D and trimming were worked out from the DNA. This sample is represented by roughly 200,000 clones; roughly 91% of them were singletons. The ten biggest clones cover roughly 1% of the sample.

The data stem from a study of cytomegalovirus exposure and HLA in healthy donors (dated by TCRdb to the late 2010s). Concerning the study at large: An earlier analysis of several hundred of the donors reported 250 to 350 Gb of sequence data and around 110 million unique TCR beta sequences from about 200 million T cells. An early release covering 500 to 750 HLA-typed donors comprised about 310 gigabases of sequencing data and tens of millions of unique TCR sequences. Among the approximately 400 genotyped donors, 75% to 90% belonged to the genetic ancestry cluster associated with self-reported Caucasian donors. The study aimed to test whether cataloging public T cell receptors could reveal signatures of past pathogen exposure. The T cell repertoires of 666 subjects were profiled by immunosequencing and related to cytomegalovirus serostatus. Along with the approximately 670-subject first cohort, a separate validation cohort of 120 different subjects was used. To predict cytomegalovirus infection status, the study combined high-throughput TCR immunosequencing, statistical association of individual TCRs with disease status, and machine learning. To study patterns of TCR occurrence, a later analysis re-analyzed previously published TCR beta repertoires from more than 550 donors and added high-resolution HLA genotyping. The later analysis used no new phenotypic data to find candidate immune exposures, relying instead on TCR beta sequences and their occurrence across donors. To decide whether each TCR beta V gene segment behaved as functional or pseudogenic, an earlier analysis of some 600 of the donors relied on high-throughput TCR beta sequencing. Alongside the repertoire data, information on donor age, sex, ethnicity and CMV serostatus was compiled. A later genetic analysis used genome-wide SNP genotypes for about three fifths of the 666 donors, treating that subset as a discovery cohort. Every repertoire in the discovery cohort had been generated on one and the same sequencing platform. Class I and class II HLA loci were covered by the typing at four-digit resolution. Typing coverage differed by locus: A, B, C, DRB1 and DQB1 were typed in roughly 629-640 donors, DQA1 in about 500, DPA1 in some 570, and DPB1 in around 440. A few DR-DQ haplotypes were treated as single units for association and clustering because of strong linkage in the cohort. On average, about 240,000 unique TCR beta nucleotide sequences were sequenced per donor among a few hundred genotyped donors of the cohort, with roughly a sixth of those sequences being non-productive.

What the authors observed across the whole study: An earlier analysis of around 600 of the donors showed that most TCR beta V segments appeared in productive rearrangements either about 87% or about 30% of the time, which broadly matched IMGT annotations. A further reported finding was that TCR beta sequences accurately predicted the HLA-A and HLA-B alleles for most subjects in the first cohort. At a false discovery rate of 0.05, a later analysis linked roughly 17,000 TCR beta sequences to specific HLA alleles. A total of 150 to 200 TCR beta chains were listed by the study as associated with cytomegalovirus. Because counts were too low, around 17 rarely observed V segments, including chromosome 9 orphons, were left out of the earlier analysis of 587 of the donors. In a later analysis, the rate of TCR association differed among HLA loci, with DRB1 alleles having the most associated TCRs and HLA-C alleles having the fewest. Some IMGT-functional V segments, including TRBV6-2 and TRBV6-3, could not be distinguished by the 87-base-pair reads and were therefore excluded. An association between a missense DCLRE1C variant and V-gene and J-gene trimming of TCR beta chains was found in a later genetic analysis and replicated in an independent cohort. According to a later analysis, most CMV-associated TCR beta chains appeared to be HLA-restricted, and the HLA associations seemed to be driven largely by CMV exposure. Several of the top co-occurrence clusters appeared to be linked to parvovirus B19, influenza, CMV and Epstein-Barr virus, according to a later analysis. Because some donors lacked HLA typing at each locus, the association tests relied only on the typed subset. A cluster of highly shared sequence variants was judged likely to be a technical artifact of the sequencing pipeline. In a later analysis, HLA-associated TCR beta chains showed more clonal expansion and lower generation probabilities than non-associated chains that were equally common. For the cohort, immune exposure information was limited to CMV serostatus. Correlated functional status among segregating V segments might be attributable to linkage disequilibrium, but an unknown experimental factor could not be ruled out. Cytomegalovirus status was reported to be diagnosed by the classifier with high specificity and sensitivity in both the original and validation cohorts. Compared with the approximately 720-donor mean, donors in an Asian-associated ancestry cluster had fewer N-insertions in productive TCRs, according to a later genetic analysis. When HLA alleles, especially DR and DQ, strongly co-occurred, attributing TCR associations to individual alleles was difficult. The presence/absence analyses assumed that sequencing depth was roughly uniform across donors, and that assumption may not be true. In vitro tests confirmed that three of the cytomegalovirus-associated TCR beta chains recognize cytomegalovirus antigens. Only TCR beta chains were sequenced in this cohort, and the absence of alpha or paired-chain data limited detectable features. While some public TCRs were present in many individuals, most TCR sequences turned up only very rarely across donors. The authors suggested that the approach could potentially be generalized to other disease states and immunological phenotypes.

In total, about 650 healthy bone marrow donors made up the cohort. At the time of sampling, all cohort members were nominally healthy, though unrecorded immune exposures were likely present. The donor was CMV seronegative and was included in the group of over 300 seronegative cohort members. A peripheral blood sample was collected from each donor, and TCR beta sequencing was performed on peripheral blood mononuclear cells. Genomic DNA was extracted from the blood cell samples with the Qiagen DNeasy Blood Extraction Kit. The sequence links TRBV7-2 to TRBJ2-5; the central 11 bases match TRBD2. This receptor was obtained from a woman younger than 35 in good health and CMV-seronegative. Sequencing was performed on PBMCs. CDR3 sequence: CASSFQAIAGGKETQYF. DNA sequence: TGTGCCAGCAGCTTCCAAGCCATAGCGGGGGGGAAAGAGACCCAGTACTTC.